This TCR beta chain was sequenced in a study of early T cells in non-severe SARS-CoV-2 infection. Whole-study context: Chains from this unsorted whole-blood bulk RNA could not be paired. Study results and caveats: Sequences matched to VDJdb favored anti-spike CD8 responses, while private and CD4 specificities were missed.

Separate cDNA molecules each had unique molecular identifiers attached to them. MiXCR, applied by TCRdb to the 5' RACE reads, yields one record per CDR3 protein. Of roughly 57,000 distinct CDR3 sequences in the sample, less than 15% were seen once. A few counts support this clonotype. The antigen remains undetermined. Germline CDR1 is SGHAT and CDR2 is FQNNGV. The CDR3 has 14 residues. V was pared by 9 bases and J by 5 bases, with 17 bases between. The sample in question was whole blood, obtained at baseline. The chain combines TRBV11-2 with TRBJ1-5; possibly TRBD1 for D (6 bases). The receptor was isolated from an adult who was a healthcare worker with PCR-confirmed SARS-CoV-2 infection or an uninfected control (not recorded which). The CDR3 nucleotides are TGTGCCAGAGCGGAAACAGGGCTGGATCAGCCCCAGCATTTT. Protein: CARAETGLDQPQHF.